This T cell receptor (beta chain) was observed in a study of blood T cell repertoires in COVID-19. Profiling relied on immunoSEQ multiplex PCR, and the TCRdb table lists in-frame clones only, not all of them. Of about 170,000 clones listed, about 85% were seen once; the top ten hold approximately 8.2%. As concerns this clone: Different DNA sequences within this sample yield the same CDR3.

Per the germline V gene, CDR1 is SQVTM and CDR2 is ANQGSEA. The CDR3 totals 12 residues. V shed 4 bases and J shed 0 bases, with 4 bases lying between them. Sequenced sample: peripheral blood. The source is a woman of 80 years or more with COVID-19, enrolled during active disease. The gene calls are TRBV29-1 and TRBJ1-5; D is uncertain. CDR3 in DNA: TGCAGCGTTGGTAGTAGCAATCAGCCCCAGCATTTT. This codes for CSVGSSNQPQHF.